This T cell receptor (beta chain) was recorded in a study of neoadjuvant anti-PD-1 for oral cavity cancer. Notes on the study in general: With three patients per group, TCR findings need larger cohorts. Higher pretreatment blood Treg/Th17 ratios correlated with higher pretreatment blood and lower post-treatment tumor TCRbeta clonality.

Patients had newly diagnosed, untreated stage II-IVA oral cavity squamous cell carcinoma. Details on this clone: As yet, its antigen is unknown.

Repertoires were generated with immunoSEQ multiplex PCR, while TCRdb's copy carries only in-frame clones and drops some. The table has about 6,800 clones, roughly 70% seen once. Trimming left V 0 bases short and J 4 bases short, with 18 bases between. This CDR3 comprises 16 residues. Germline assignment: CDR1 SQVTM and CDR2 ANQGSEA. The J gene is TRBJ1-2, the V gene TRBV29-1, with D perhaps matching TRBD1 (6 bases). The material was PBMCs, obtained before nivolumab (anti-PD-1) treatment. This receptor was taken from a person aged 35-79 years with oral cavity squamous cell carcinoma. DNA of the CDR3: TGCAGCGTTGAAGATCGGAAGCCAGGGGAGGGCTATGGCTACACCTTC. Its translation is CSVEDRKPGEGYGYTF.